The rows below give T cell receptor beta chains drawn from one sample of a study of T cells in Graves' hyperthyroidism and ophthalmopathy. TCRdb redid the calling of the multiplex PCR reads with MiXCR, one entry per CDR3 protein. The sample contains hundreds of thousands of distinct CDR3 sequences, roughly 15% of which appear only once. The specimen sequenced was blood. These receptors originate from a young woman with Graves' hyperthyroidism. Each CDR3 is given with its conserved first and last residue. The order of the fields is J gene, V gene, clone size, D gene, CDR3 protein, CDR3 DNA. The D gene is left open where the match is weak. Clone size is given for some rows only: seen once, a few or many times, or a class if the clone is expanded.

TRBJ2-1 TRBV7-8 many TRBD1 CASIVQGVSYNEQFF TGTGCCAGCATCGTACAGGGGGTTTCTTACAATGAGCAGTTCTTC
TRBJ1-1 TRBV20-1 many NA CSAIPAGRGTEAFF TGCAGTGCTATTCCGGCGGGTCGGGGCACTGAAGCTTTCTTT
TRBJ1-5 TRBV28 few NA CASSGGLGAQHF TGTGCCAGCAGTGGCGGTTTGGGAGCCCAGCATTTT
TRBJ2-1 TRBV10-3 NA NA CAISEGQKQFF TGTGCCATCAGCGAAGGTCAAAAGCAGTTCTTC
TRBJ2-7 TRBV20-1 many TRBD2 CSARMAGGTYEQYF TGCAGTGCTAGAATGGCGGGAGGCACCTACGAGCAGTACTTC
TRBJ1-1 TRBV4-3 few TRBD1 CASSQDDRGRWTFF TGCGCCAGCAGCCAAGACGACAGGGGGCGCTGGACTTTCTTT
TRBJ2-1 TRBV5-1 NA TRBD2 CASSSRGLAGVSSYNEQFF TGCGCCAGCAGCTCGAGGGGACTAGCGGGAGTTAGCTCCTACAATGAGCAGTTCTTC
TRBJ2-7 TRBV30 many NA CAWNKGLTFYEQYF TGTGCCTGGAACAAGGGACTTACTTTCTACGAGCAGTACTTC
TRBJ1-2 TRBV28 many TRBD1 CASSSISGGGYGYTF TGTGCCAGCAGTTCCATTTCAGGGGGCGGCTATGGCTACACCTTC
TRBJ2-1 TRBV19 many TRBD2 CASSMLAGGADEQFF TGTGCCAGTAGTATGCTAGCGGGAGGGGCCGATGAGCAGTTCTTC
TRBJ2-7 TRBV6-1 few TRBD2 CASSPTSGRTPYEQYF TGTGCCAGCAGCCCCACTAGCGGGAGGACGCCCTACGAGCAGTACTTC
TRBJ2-3 TRBV5-1 NA NA CASSLDGSPSTDTQYF TGCGCCAGCAGCTTGGATGGCAGCCCGAGCACAGATACGCAGTATTTT
TRBJ2-3 TRBV6-5 many TRBD1 CASSYPRQGGTDTQYF TGTGCCAGCAGTTACCCTAGACAGGGGGGCACAGATACGCAGTATTTT
TRBJ1-1 TRBV2 many NA CASSEQNTEAFF TGTGCCAGCAGTGAACAGAACACTGAAGCTTTCTTT
TRBJ2-7 TRBV29-1 NA NA CSVGDSYERYF TGCAGCGTGGGGGACTCCTACGAGCGGTACTTC
TRBJ1-1 TRBV29-1 many TRBD1 CSVDTGGTEAFF TGCAGCGTTGATACAGGGGGCACTGAAGCTTTCTTT
TRBJ2-2 TRBV7-3 NA NA CASSFFRTENTGELFF TGTGCCAGCAGCTTCTTCCGGACAGAAAACACCGGGGAGCTGTTTTTT
TRBJ2-5 TRBV10-3 few NA CAISPTGQETQYF TGTGCCATCAGCCCGACAGGACAAGAGACCCAGTACTTC
TRBJ2-2 TRBV9 few NA CASSVGLADTGELFF TGTGCCAGCAGCGTGGGTTTAGCGGACACCGGGGAGCTGTTTTTT
TRBJ1-1 TRBV18 NA NA CASSPHRLGVRNTEAFF TGTGCCAGCTCACCACATCGGTTGGGTGTCCGGAACACTGAAGCTTTCTTT
TRBJ1-1 TRBV6-1 many TRBD1 CASSYQSLGGLRNTEAFF TGTGCCAGCAGTTACCAAAGCTTAGGGGGCCTCCGGAACACTGAAGCTTTCTTT
TRBJ2-7 TRBV20-1 many NA CSASFPIFGDVSEQYF TGCAGTGCTAGTTTTCCAATCTTTGGGGACGTGAGCGAGCAGTACTTC
TRBJ2-1 TRBV20-1 many NA CSARDNEQFF TGCAGTGCTAGAGACAATGAGCAGTTCTTC
TRBJ1-2 TRBV20-1 few NA CSARTGQGDGYTF TGCAGTGCTAGGACTGGGCAGGGCGATGGCTACACCTTC
TRBJ2-3 TRBV7-8 many NA CASSPRGKYTDTQYF TGTGCCAGCAGCCCTCGTGGGAAGTACACAGATACGCAGTATTTT
TRBJ2-7 TRBV18 few TRBD2 CASSPDLAGKGLSYEQYF TGTGCCAGCTCACCGGATCTAGCGGGGAAGGGGCTCTCCTACGAGCAGTACTTC
TRBJ2-1 TRBV6-1 NA TRBD2 CASRGLAGGLTYNEQFF TGTGCCAGCAGGGGACTAGCGGGAGGCCTAACCTACAATGAGCAGTTCTTC
TRBJ2-1 TRBV7-3 NA NA CASSASKAGTQFF TGTGCCAGCAGTGCCTCGAAAGCGGGCACCCAGTTCTTC
TRBJ2-7 TRBV3-1 NA NA CASSQQGRSYEQYF TGTGCCAGCAGCCAACAGGGTCGCTCCTACGAGCAGTACTTC
TRBJ2-1 TRBV28 many NA CASTFGGGNEQFF TGTGCCAGCACCTTTGGAGGTGGGAATGAGCAGTTCTTC
TRBJ2-1 TRBV3-1 many TRBD2 CASSQVLAGYNEQFF TGTGCCAGCAGCCAAGTGTTAGCGGGATACAATGAGCAGTTCTTC
TRBJ1-5 TRBV5-6 many TRBD1 CASSLGQNYQPQHF TGTGCCAGCAGCCTGGGACAGAATTATCAGCCCCAGCATTTT
TRBJ1-2 TRBV12-3/TRBV12-4 many NA CASTTFPGGGYGYTF TGTGCCAGCACCACCTTCCCGGGGGGCGGCTATGGCTACACCTTC
TRBJ2-1 TRBV20-1 NA NA CSAGGDYNEQFF TGCAGTGCCGGGGGAGACTACAATGAGCAGTTCTTC
TRBJ2-3 TRBV25-1 NA NA CASSEQLSAQYF TGTGCCAGCAGTGAACAGTTGAGTGCGCAGTATTTT
TRBJ1-6 TRBV30 many NA CAWRLQSSYNSPLHF TGTGCCTGGAGGCTCCAGAGCTCCTATAATTCACCCCTCCACTTT
TRBJ2-3 TRBV7-2 many NA CASSSGLRTHTQYF TGTGCCAGCAGCTCAGGACTTAGAACCCATACGCAGTATTTT
TRBJ1-1 TRBV2 NA NA CASIQFGTEAFF TGTGCCAGCATCCAATTTGGGACTGAAGCTTTCTTT
TRBJ2-3 TRBV29-1 NA TRBD2 CSVDGLAETDTQYF TGCAGCGTTGATGGGCTAGCGGAAACAGATACGCAGTATTTT
TRBJ2-2 TRBV5-1 NA TRBD2 CASSARTSGSSTGELFF TGCGCCAGCAGCGCACGGACTAGCGGGAGTAGCACCGGGGAGCTGTTTTTT
TRBJ2-7 TRBV28 many NA CASSQGGGISYEQYF TGTGCCAGCAGCCAAGGAGGGGGCATCAGCTACGAGCAGTACTTC
TRBJ2-7 TRBV20-1 NA NA CSARDTSWTAYEQYF TGCAGTGCTAGGGATACATCATGGACAGCCTACGAGCAGTACTTC
TRBJ2-5 TRBV30 few NA CAWSVAASGTQYF TGTGCCTGGAGTGTGGCGGCCTCTGGGACCCAGTACTTC
TRBJ1-2 TRBV4-3 few NA CASSQGRGDTANYGYTF TGCGCCAGCAGCCAGGGTCGAGGGGACACAGCTAACTATGGCTACACCTTC
TRBJ2-7 TRBV11-2 many NA CASSLEPGGNHEQYF TGTGCCAGCAGCTTAGAACCCGGCGGGAACCACGAGCAGTACTTC
TRBJ2-1 TRBV9 few NA CASSGTPRREQFF TGTGCCAGCAGCGGGACCCCGCGTCGTGAGCAGTTCTTC
TRBJ2-1 TRBV9 few NA CASSVEGTSYNEQFF TGTGCCAGCAGCGTAGAGGGGACTTCATACAATGAGCAGTTCTTC
TRBJ1-1 TRBV15 NA NA CATSRDLVLTAHTEAFF TGTGCCACCAGCAGAGATCTGGTGCTCACGGCCCACACTGAAGCTTTCTTT
TRBJ2-7 TRBV29-1 few TRBD2 CSVEAAGGGQVFSEQYF TGCAGCGTTGAAGCCGCGGGGGGGGGGCAGGTTTTTTCCGAGCAGTACTTC
TRBJ2-1 TRBV7-8 many NA CASSGGSNEQFF TGTGCCAGCAGCGGGGGTAGCAATGAGCAGTTCTTC
TRBJ2-1 TRBV11-2 NA TRBD2 CASSLVRYSGAAYNEQFF TGTGCCAGCAGCTTGGTGCGTTATAGCGGGGCAGCCTACAATGAGCAGTTCTTC
TRBJ2-2 TRBV11-2 few TRBD2 CASSLDIREREITGELFF TGTGCCAGCAGCTTAGATATCCGGGAGCGGGAAATCACCGGGGAGCTGTTTTTT
TRBJ2-3 TRBV20-1 many TRBD2 CSARVPRGRGRIIDTQYF TGCAGTGCTAGAGTTCCTCGAGGTCGCGGGAGAATCATCGATACGCAGTATTTT
TRBJ2-7 TRBV18 NA TRBD1 CASSPVWGQVPYEQYF TGTGCCAGCTCCCCCGTATGGGGACAGGTGCCCTACGAGCAGTACTTC
TRBJ2-2 TRBV7-9 NA NA CAIPSRVLNTGELFF TGTGCCATTCCCAGCCGGGTATTGAACACCGGGGAGCTGTTTTTT
TRBJ2-5 TRBV2 few TRBD2 CASRGTSGRSETQYF TGTGCCAGCAGAGGGACTAGCGGGAGGTCAGAGACCCAGTACTTC
TRBJ2-7 TRBV6-1 few NA CASSAGVPIGEQYF TGTGCCAGCAGTGCCGGCGTCCCGATCGGCGAGCAGTACTTC
TRBJ1-1 TRBV12-3/TRBV12-4 many NA CASTRRGLNTEAFF TGTGCCAGCACTAGGAGGGGGTTGAACACTGAAGCTTTCTTT
TRBJ2-3 TRBV6-1 many TRBD2 CASSFGLAVSTDTQYF TGTGCCAGCAGCTTCGGACTAGCGGTTAGCACAGATACGCAGTATTTT